One sample yielded the 32 T cell receptor beta chains listed below, sequenced in a study of T cells in Graves' hyperthyroidism and ophthalmopathy. Template material for amplifying TCR beta CDR3 regions consisted of RNA transcripts. The HTBI primer set drove a first-round RT-PCR of the TCR CDR3. Each CDR3 protein gets one entry after TCRdb re-called the multiplex PCR reads with MiXCR. The repertoire has around 520,000 distinct CDR3 sequences, around 13% of them found once; the top ten carry about 15%. The sample was blood. The source of these receptors is a woman between 40 and 50 years old with Graves' hyperthyroidism.

The gene calls are TRBV6-2 or TRBV6-3 and TRBJ2-1; D is ambiguous. This CDR3 is built from 14 residues. Germline V gene data show CDR1 as MNHEY and CDR2 as SVGEGT. Trimming took off 5 bases at V and 7 bases at J, with 15 bases between the two ends. The CDR3 DNA sequence: TGTGCCAGCAGTCCCCCGGGCCTACGGAATGAGCAGTTCTTC. Its translation: CASSPPGLRNEQFF.

This clonotype was seen at least ten times. The rearrangement joins TRBV2 to TRBJ1-1; possible D gene TRBD1, 6 bases. The germline V and J ends were trimmed by 6 bases and 3 bases, with 17 bases remaining between them. There are 15 residues in the CDR3. Per germline, CDR1 SNHLY and CDR2 FYNNEI. The CDR3 loop is CASRTPQGGDTEAFF. The CDR3 bases are TGTGCCAGCAGGACGCCACAGGGCGGGGACACTGAAGCTTTCTTT.

This clonotype was detected ten times or more. V usage is TRBV20-1 and J usage is TRBJ2-1, with a weak D call TRBD1 (6 bases). V dropped 0 bases and J dropped 2 bases, with 14 bases sitting between them. The CDR3 loop spans 16 amino acids. The germline V gene has CDR1 DFQATT and CDR2 SNEGSKA (reference sequence). In DNA form, the CDR3 reads TGCAGTGCTAGAGAAAGGGACAAGGTCACCTACAATGAGCAGTTCTTC. This encodes CSARERDKVTYNEQFF.

This clonotype showed up many times. The chain is built from TRBV7-8 and TRBJ2-1; 7 positions agree with TRBD2. The CDR3 is 15 residues long. V lost 1 base to trimming and J lost 2 bases; unmatched junction nucleotides: 2. Germline CDR1 SGHVS, CDR2 FQNEAQ. In DNA form, the CDR3 reads TGTGCCAGCAGCTTAGGCGGGGGAACCTACAATGAGCAGTTCTTC. Its translation is CASSLGGGTYNEQFF. Filled out from reference TRBV7-8 and TRBJ2-1, the complete variable domain reads GAGVSQSPRYKVAKRGQDVALRCDPISGHVSLFWYQQALGQGPEFLTYFQNEAQLDKSGLPSDRFFAERPEGSVSTLKIQRTQQEDSAVYLCASSLGGGTYNEQFFGPGTRLTVL.

This clonotype was seen repeatedly, ten times or more. This CDR3 reads CASSLAQGVQGNTIYF. CDR3 nucleotides: TGTGCCAGCAGTTTAGCGCAGGGGGTGCAAGGAAACACCATATATTTT. The chain recombines TRBV12-3 or TRBV12-4 with TRBJ1-3; 7 bases match TRBD1. The ends lost 0 bases at V and 4 bases at J; junction bases unmatched: 6. The CDR3 has 16 residues.

The CDR3 DNA reads as TGTGCCAGCAGTTACACACAGGGATTCGGTGGCACTGAAGCTTTCTTT. The encoded protein is CASSYTQGFGGTEAFF. The rearrangement uses TRBV6-2 or TRBV6-3 and TRBJ1-1; maybe TRBD1 (6 bases). Germline V gene sequence: CDR1 MNHEY, CDR2 SVGEGT. Trimming removed 2 bases from V and 4 bases from J, with 17 bases in between. This CDR3 region has 16 residues.

This clonotype was counted ten times or more. CDR3 DNA sequence: TGTGCCAGCAGGGCAAAGACGGTGACAGGGATGAACACTGAAGCTTTCTTT. Its translation is CASRAKTVTGMNTEAFF. The genes are TRBV28 and TRBJ1-1; 7 bases map to TRBD1. Germline CDR1 is MDHEN and CDR2 is SYDVKM. The CDR3 loop spans 17 amino acids. The junction had 13 bases not matched to a gene; V was cut back by 6 bases and J by 0 bases.

This clonotype was found many times. V usage is TRBV12-3 or TRBV12-4 and J usage is TRBJ2-3; TRBD1 is a possible D gene (6 bases). The CDR3 covers 14 residues. V was shortened by 9 bases and J by 6 bases, with 19 bases between the two germline ends. The CDR3 DNA is TGTGCCAGTTCCACGGTGGGGGCGACGGATACGCAGTATTTT. Encoded protein: CASSTVGATDTQYF.

In its sample, this clonotype was seen many times. The chain carries TRBV5-6 and TRBJ2-1; 14 bases are shared with TRBD2. The V gene end was trimmed by 4 bases and the J gene end by 6 bases; junction bases not matched to a gene: 9. Germline V gene data show CDR1 as SGHDT and CDR2 as YYEEEE. CDR3 length: 17 amino acids. The CDR3 spells CASSPTSGRARGNEQFF. Written as DNA, the CDR3 is TGTGCCAGCAGCCCGACTAGCGGGAGGGCCAGGGGCAATGAGCAGTTCTTC.

This clonotype has just a few counts. The gene calls are TRBV29-1 and TRBJ2-1, with 11 bases identical to TRBD2. Unmatched junction bases numbered 3, after V lost 5 bases and J lost 3 bases. Germline V gives CDR1 SQVTM, CDR2 ANQGSEA. This CDR3 is 14 amino acids long. The chain's CDR3 is CSVSGTSGYNEQFF. The CDR3 coding sequence is TGCAGCGTTTCCGGGACTAGCGGCTACAATGAGCAGTTCTTC.

This clonotype was counted only a few times. The rearrangement joins TRBV19 to TRBJ1-1; 8 bases agree with TRBD1. J gave up 4 bases and V 4 bases, and 5 bases lay outside the gene matches. The CDR3 has 14 amino acids. CDR1 is LNHDA, CDR2 SQIVND, per germline (reference sequence). CDR3 region: CASSRQTGVTEAFF. DNA of the CDR3: TGTGCCAGTAGTAGACAGACAGGGGTCACTGAAGCTTTCTTT.

This clonotype was counted many times. The rearrangement joins TRBV28 to TRBJ2-7; D is uncertain. Trimming cost V 7 bases and J 0 bases, with 10 bases left between them. Germline assignment: CDR1 MDHEN and CDR2 SYDVKM. The CDR3 contains 13 residues. In DNA form, the CDR3 reads TGTGCCAGCACCCCGACTGTCTCCTACGAGCAGTACTTC. Translation gives CASTPTVSYEQYF.

This clonotype appeared many times. The V call is TRBV9, the J call TRBJ2-1; D not certain. The CDR3 covers 13 residues. V lost 0 bases to trimming and J lost 4 bases, with 5 bases between them. Germline V lookup: CDR1 SGDLS, CDR2 YYNGEE. CDR3 in DNA: TGTGCCAGCAGCGTAGATCCGTACAATGAGCAGTTCTTC. The encoded protein is CASSVDPYNEQFF.

This clonotype came up a few times. V usage is TRBV10-3 and J usage is TRBJ1-2; D gene uncertain. Trimming took off 0 bases at V and 4 bases at J, with 9 bases between the two ends. CDR1 is ENHRY, CDR2 SYGVKD, per germline. The CDR3 spans 14 residues. In nucleotides, the CDR3 is TGTGCCATCAGTGAGTCTGGAAACCTCTATGGCTACACCTTC. The encoded protein is CAISESGNLYGYTF.

This clonotype was observed a handful of times. V and J are TRBV10-3 and TRBJ2-1; 11 nucleotides align to TRBD2. The ends lost 10 bases at V and 10 bases at J; junction bases unmatched: 9. The CDR3 is made up of 13 amino acids. Germline assignment: CDR1 ENHRY and CDR2 SYGVKD. The CDR3 reads CATRPLAGEEQFF. DNA for the CDR3: TGTGCCACCAGACCACTAGCGGGAGAAGAGCAGTTCTTC.

The genes are TRBV10-3 and TRBJ1-1; D is perhaps TRBD1 (5 bases). V gave up 0 bases and J gave up 5 bases, with 16 bases separating them. CDR3 length: 16 residues. Germline loops: CDR1 ENHRY, CDR2 SYGVKD. CDR3: CAISESPDTSRTEAFF. DNA for the CDR3: TGTGCCATCAGTGAGTCACCGGACACCTCCCGAACTGAAGCTTTCTTT.

The sample holds many counts of this clonotype. The genes are TRBV3-1 and TRBJ1-5; D uncertain. V was shortened by 0 bases and J by 2 bases, with 8 bases between the two germline ends. This CDR3 contains 15 residues. The germline CDR1 and CDR2 sequences are LGHDT and YNNKEL (reference sequence). Here the CDR3 reads CASSQEGGGNQPQHF. The CDR3 DNA reads TGTGCCAGCAGCCAAGAGGGAGGTGGCAATCAGCCCCAGCATTTT.

Only a few counts were recorded for this clonotype. J is TRBJ2-3 and V is TRBV10-1, with D unresolved. This CDR3 is 13 amino acids long. Germline CDR1 is WNHNN and CDR2 is SYGVQD (reference sequence). Trimming removed 4 bases from V and 2 bases from J, with 7 bases in between. For the CDR3, the DNA is TGCGCCAGCAGTGCCGACACCACAGATACGCAGTATTTT. Amino acids: CASSADTTDTQYF.

On this clonotype itself: A read error is possible here, since a much larger clone lies one base away. V usage is TRBV7-9 and J usage is TRBJ2-7; D remains unclear. The CDR3 extends over 11 amino acids. Trimming took 2 bases from V and 7 from J, leaving 6 bases between them. Germline V gene lookup returns CDR1 SEHNR and CDR2 FQNEAQ (reference sequence). The CDR3 protein is CASSLMQEQYF. CDR3 bases: TGTGCCAGCAGCTTAATGCAAGAGCAGTACTTC.

This chain joins TRBV27 and TRBJ2-3; 9 bases agree with TRBD1. With 4 bases clipped from V and 3 bases from J, the junction kept 5 bases outside the gene matches. CDR3 length: 15 amino acids. The germline V gene has CDR1 MNHEY and CDR2 SMNVEV (reference sequence). This CDR3 reads CASSSMGQGTDTQYF. Written as DNA, the CDR3 is TGTGCCAGCAGTTCTATGGGACAGGGAACAGATACGCAGTATTTT.

This chain joins TRBV27 and TRBJ2-5; 11 nucleotides match TRBD2. The V gene's germline CDR1 is MNHEY and CDR2 SMNVEV (reference sequence). CDR3 length: 15 amino acids. The J segment lost 2 bases and the V segment lost 6 bases, leaving 5 bases of the junction unmatched. CDR3: CASRSLAGVQETQYF. CDR3 DNA: TGTGCCAGCAGATCACTAGCGGGAGTACAAGAGACCCAGTACTTC.

The chain joins TRBV6-2 or TRBV6-3 to TRBJ1-5, with 9 bases that match TRBD1. With 2 bases clipped from V and 4 bases from J, the junction kept 6 bases outside the gene matches. CDR1 MNHEY and CDR2 SVGEGT come from the germline V gene. The CDR3 is 16 amino acids. The CDR3 coding sequence is TGTGCCAGCAGTTACGTTTTTGGACAGGGGAATCAGCCCCAGCATTTT. It is translated as CASSYVFGQGNQPQHF.

The chain uses TRBV2 and TRBJ2-3; 9 bases map to TRBD1. The germline V gene encodes CDR1 SNHLY and CDR2 FYNNEI. This CDR3 spans 15 amino acids. V shed 4 bases and J 4 bases; nucleotides not matched to a gene: 6. DNA for the CDR3: TGTGCCAGCAGTGGAGACAGGGGGTCCGCAGATACGCAGTATTTT. Amino acid sequence: CASSGDRGSADTQYF.

The table lists this clonotype with a few counts. This sequence joins TRBV13 and TRBJ1-5, with D unresolved. V was clipped by 7 bases and J by 16 bases, with 14 bases between them. Germline V gives CDR1 PRHDT, CDR2 FYEKMQ (reference sequence). This CDR3 is built from 10 residues. DNA of the CDR3: TGTGCCAGCACCCTCAATTCTCAACATTTT. Amino acids: CASTLNSQHF.

At least ten counts were recorded for this clonotype. The chain recombines TRBV28 with TRBJ2-2, with D hard to call. Germline CDR1 MDHEN, CDR2 SYDVKM. V dropped 1 base and J dropped 6 bases, with 9 bases sitting between them. The CDR3 runs to 14 residues. CDR3 in DNA: TGTGCCAGCAGTTTATCGAGCGCTGCCGGGGAGCTGTTTTTT. Translation gives CASSLSSAAGELFF.

Many counts were recorded for this clonotype. This chain links TRBV12-3 or TRBV12-4 with TRBJ1-5; 9 nucleotides align to TRBD1. The V segment lost 6 bases and the J segment 6 bases; nucleotides outside the gene matches: 6. The CDR3 has 14 amino acids. CDR3 DNA sequence: TGTGCCAGCAGCAACGACAGGGGGGCTCAGCCCCAGCATTTT. Its translation is CASSNDRGAQPQHF.

The rearrangement links TRBV30 to TRBJ2-2, with D tentatively TRBD2 (5 bases). This CDR3 is built from 16 residues. The V end was cut by 2 bases, the J end by 4 bases, with 17 bases between. Per the germline V gene, CDR1 is GTSNPN and CDR2 is SVGIG (reference sequence). The CDR3 loop is CAWSSPGGLSTGELFF. The CDR3 DNA is TGTGCCTGGAGTTCCCCTGGCGGACTGAGCACCGGGGAGCTGTTTTTT.

This clonotype was detected ten times or more. The rearrangement joins TRBV25-1 to TRBJ2-1; D is perhaps TRBD2 (6 bases). V lost 3 bases, J lost 5 bases, and 17 bases lay in between. There are 16 residues in the CDR3. CDR1 and CDR2 from the germline V gene are MGHDK and SYGVNS. The DNA for the CDR3 is TGTGCCAGCAGTGATGCGGTCCTAGCGCTAAACAATGAGCAGTTCTTC. Protein: CASSDAVLALNNEQFF.

This clonotype was picked up a small number of times. The rearrangement links TRBV2 to TRBJ2-5, with 13 bases matching TRBD2. The germline V gene has CDR1 SNHLY and CDR2 FYNNEI. The CDR3 runs to 19 residues. The trim removed 7 bases at V and 3 bases at J, leaving 17 bases unmatched. CDR3 in DNA: TGTGCCAGCACCACTACTAGCGGGAGGGCTGGACAAATTAAAGAGACCCAGTACTTC. It encodes CASTTTSGRAGQIKETQYF. The entire variable domain, with the rest obtained from reference TRBV2 and TRBJ2-5, is as follows: EPEVTQTPSHQVTQMGQEVILRCVPISNHLYFYWYRQILGQKVEFLVSFYNNEISEKSEIFDDQFSVERPDGSNFTLKIRSTKLEDSAMYFCASTTTSGRAGQIKETQYFGPGTRLLVL.

This clonotype has only a few counts. The chain carries TRBV28 and TRBJ2-5; TRBD2 aligns across 7 bases. Germline V gives CDR1 MDHEN, CDR2 SYDVKM. The CDR3 sequence is 15 residues long. J was trimmed by 3 bases and V by 4 bases; bases with no gene match: 8. CDR3 sequence: CASSSPGRGEETQYF. The CDR3 region has the DNA TGTGCCAGCAGTTCTCCAGGACGGGGGGAAGAGACCCAGTACTTC.

This clonotype was observed a few times. V and J are TRBV5-4 and TRBJ2-5, with 9 bases that match TRBD1. The CDR3 has 16 residues. Germline V CDR1 and CDR2: SGHNT, YYREEE (reference sequence). With 5 bases clipped from V and 1 base from J, the junction kept 9 bases outside the gene matches. The CDR3 coding sequence is TGTGCCAGCAGGTGGACAGGGGAAAATCTCCAAGAGACCCAGTACTTC. It is translated as CASRWTGENLQETQYF.

V gene TRBV6-6 combines with J gene TRBJ2-1; 11 nucleotides agree with TRBD2. V was pared by 0 bases and J by 2 bases, with 9 bases of the junction left unmatched. From germline, CDR1 is MNHNY and CDR2 SVGAGI (reference sequence). The CDR3 extends over 19 amino acids. As DNA, the CDR3 is TGTGCCAGCAGTTACTCCGGACTAGCGGGCCAGCCGCCCTACAATGAGCAGTTCTTC. It translates to CASSYSGLAGQPPYNEQFF.